The rows below give T cell receptor beta chains drawn from one sample of a study of blood T cell repertoires in COVID-19. TCRdb's copy holds only in-frame clones and misses some; the assay was immunoSEQ multiplex PCR. The sample lists approximately 110,000 clones; approximately 89% were seen once. The specimen sequenced was peripheral blood. Receptors were obtained from a woman in her fifties or sixties with COVID-19, enrolled during active disease. The CDR3 runs from the conserved cysteine through the conserved F or W. D genes are given only for firm matches. Expanded clones get a size class; other rows say once, few or many, or leave the size out.

cdr3_aa cdr3_nt v_call d_call j_call clone_size cdr3_length
CASSLATTSQETQYF TGTGCCAGCAGCTTAGCTACGACTAGCCAAGAGACCCAGTACTTC TRBV7-2 NA TRBJ2-5 NA 15
CSALAGGFATNEKLFF TGCAGCGCCCTAGCGGGCGGGTTTGCAACTAATGAAAAACTGTTTTTT TRBV29-1 NA TRBJ1-4 NA 16
CGVAGARNEQYF TGTGGGGTCGCGGGTGCACGGAATGAGCAGTACTTC TRBV7-5 NA TRBJ2-7 NA 12
CASSLNSNNEQFF TGCGCCAGCAGCTTGAACAGTAACAATGAGCAGTTCTTC TRBV5-1 NA TRBJ2-1 NA 13
CASSSGQGYSYEQYF TGTGCCAGCAGCTCAGGACAGGGGTACTCCTACGAGCAGTACTTC TRBV7-9 TRBD1 TRBJ2-7 NA 15
CATSRDRGAETQYF TGTGCCACCAGCAGAGACAGGGGCGCGGAGACCCAGTACTTC TRBV15 NA TRBJ2-5 NA 14
CASSEGRDSLKETQYF TGTGCCAGCAGTGAGGGAAGGGACAGCCTAAAAGAGACCCAGTACTTC TRBV25-1 TRBD1 TRBJ2-5 NA 16
CAWSVGLAGEGEQFF TGTGCCTGGAGTGTAGGGTTAGCGGGGGAGGGTGAGCAGTTCTTC TRBV30 TRBD2 TRBJ2-1 once 15
CASSVVAGGNEQFF TGTGCCAGCAGCGTAGTAGCGGGTGGGAATGAGCAGTTCTTC TRBV9 TRBD2 TRBJ2-1 NA 14
CASSYPRASRNNEQFF TGTGCCAGCAGTTACCCCCGCGCTAGCAGAAACAATGAGCAGTTCTTC TRBV6-2/TRBV6-3 NA TRBJ2-1 NA 16
CASSIRLRDTYEQYF TGTGCCAGTAGTATTCGACTTCGGGATACCTACGAGCAGTACTTC TRBV19 NA TRBJ2-7 NA 15
CASSNPGNQPQHF TGTGCCAGCAGCAACCCCGGGAATCAGCCCCAGCATTTT TRBV21-1 NA TRBJ1-5 NA 13
CASSLQSSNTEAFF TGTGCCAGCAGCCTACAGAGTTCGAACACTGAAGCTTTCTTT TRBV3-1/TRBV3-2 NA TRBJ1-1 NA 14
CASSAPPSSYNEQFF TGCGCCAGCAGCGCCCCGCCGAGCTCCTACAATGAGCAGTTCTTC TRBV4-1 NA TRBJ2-1 NA 15
CASSYLEAFF TGTGCCAGCAGCTACCTGGAAGCTTTCTTT TRBV6-6 NA TRBJ1-1 NA 10
CASSETNGDTGELFF TGTGCCAGCAGTGAAACCAACGGGGACACCGGGGAGCTGTTTTTT TRBV6-1 NA TRBJ2-2 NA 15
CASSFFASVGETQYF TGTGCCAGCAGCTTCTTCGCTAGCGTAGGGGAGACCCAGTACTTC TRBV11-2 NA TRBJ2-5 few 15
CPAICGSSGNTIYF TGTCCCGCGATATGCGGGAGCTCTGGAAACACCATATATTTT TRBV25-1 NA TRBJ1-3 few 14
CASRVTGRYGYTF TGTGCCAGCAGGGTGACAGGGCGCTATGGCTACACCTTC TRBV11-2 TRBD1 TRBJ1-2 NA 13
CASVGGQGTYEQYF TGTGCCAGCGTGGGGGGACAGGGGACCTACGAGCAGTACTTC TRBV2 TRBD1 TRBJ2-7 few 14
CASSQQRTGDTGELFF TGCGCCAGCAGCCAGCAGCGGACAGGGGACACCGGGGAGCTGTTTTTT TRBV4-1 TRBD1 TRBJ2-2 NA 16
CASSTPAKGPSSYNEQFF TGTGCCAGCAGTACCCCGGCGAAGGGGCCTAGCTCCTACAATGAGCAGTTCTTC TRBV7-3 NA TRBJ2-1 NA 18
CASSLTRGGGELFF TGTGCCAGCAGCTTGACTAGAGGAGGCGGGGAGCTGTTTTTT TRBV11-3 NA TRBJ2-2 NA 14
CASSLGSGTADYGYTF TGTGCCAGCAGCTTAGGTTCCGGGACAGCGGACTATGGCTACACCTTC TRBV7-9 TRBD1 TRBJ1-2 once 16
CASSFAGGDTQYF TGTGCCAGCAGCTTTGCAGGGGGAGATACGCAGTATTTT TRBV7-9 TRBD1 TRBJ2-3 NA 13
CATSDQGEHNYGYTF TGTGCCACCAGCGACCAGGGGGAGCATAACTATGGCTACACCTTC TRBV15 TRBD1 TRBJ1-2 NA 15
CAWSAQARAYGYTF TGTGCCTGGAGTGCCCAGGCCAGGGCCTATGGCTACACCTTC TRBV30 NA TRBJ1-2 few 14
CATSDTGTSGVQETQYF TGTGCCACCAGTGATACGGGGACTAGCGGGGTCCAAGAGACCCAGTACTTC TRBV24-1 TRBD2 TRBJ2-5 NA 17
CARGWGGTGGQQETQYF TGTGCTCGGGGTTGGGGGGGGACCGGAGGGCAACAAGAGACCCAGTACTTC TRBV12-5 TRBD2 TRBJ2-5 NA 17
CASSPSTGSIDNSPLHF TGTGCCAGCTCACCGTCGACAGGCTCTATCGATAATTCACCCCTCCACTTT TRBV18 NA TRBJ1-6 NA 17
CASSGRTREETQYF TGCGCCAGCAGCGGACGGACACGAGAAGAGACCCAGTACTTC TRBV5-1 NA TRBJ2-5 NA 14
CASSQGRSSGNTIYF TGTGCCAGCAGCCAAGGACGGAGCTCTGGAAACACCATATATTTT TRBV3-1/TRBV3-2 NA TRBJ1-3 NA 15
CAISGNERTVKAGNTIYF TGTGCCATCAGTGGCAACGAAAGGACAGTTAAAGCTGGAAACACCATATATTTT TRBV10-3 NA TRBJ1-3 NA 18
CASRRLAGGPHEQFF TGTGCCAGCCGACGACTAGCGGGGGGGCCCCATGAGCAGTTCTTC TRBV6-4 TRBD2 TRBJ2-1 NA 15
CASSLDRGDTDTQYF TGCGCCAGCAGCTTGGATCGGGGGGACACAGATACGCAGTATTTT TRBV5-1 TRBD2 TRBJ2-3 once 15
CAISESGDRGTEAFF TGTGCCATCAGTGAGTCTGGAGACAGGGGGACTGAAGCTTTCTTT TRBV10-3 TRBD1 TRBJ1-1 NA 15
CAWSSPSGGNNEQFF TGTGCCTGGAGTTCACCTAGCGGGGGAAACAATGAGCAGTTCTTC TRBV30 TRBD2 TRBJ2-1 NA 15
CASSLTVVGVTEAFF TGTGCCAGCAGCTTAACTGTTGTAGGGGTCACTGAAGCTTTCTTT TRBV7-3 NA TRBJ1-1 few 15
CASSGGGLFRMEQFF TGTGCCAGCAGTGGGGGTGGACTATTCAGGATGGAGCAGTTCTTC TRBV2 NA TRBJ2-1 NA 15
CASSRSFATNEKLFF TGTGCCAGCAGCCGCAGTTTTGCAACTAATGAAAAACTGTTTTTT TRBV9 NA TRBJ1-4 once 15
CASSLVTGQGSVVNTEAFF TGTGCCAGCAGCTTAGTTACGGGACAGGGATCCGTAGTGAACACTGAAGCTTTCTTT TRBV7-8 TRBD1 TRBJ1-1 NA 19
CASSVVGLAGAASTDTQYF TGTGCCAGCAGCGTAGTAGGACTAGCGGGGGCTGCTAGCACAGATACGCAGTATTTT TRBV9 TRBD2 TRBJ2-3 NA 19
CASSLRDTNSPLHF TGTGCCAGCAGTCTCCGGGACACGAATTCACCCCTCCACTTT TRBV28 NA TRBJ1-6 NA 14